This entry concerns a single T cell receptor beta chain. Its specificity is unknown. The entry originates in a study of vaccination effects on CD4 cells after COVID-19. Across the study: The median interval between the second dose and post-vaccine sampling was 72 days.

Study-wide findings and caveats: Early post-infection timepoints were missing from the study, which also had few convalescent patients.

Culturing for about 10 days preceded CD4+ T cell isolation. Either the BNT162b2 or mRNA-1273 vaccine was given to participants in two doses. A half-volume exchange with IL-2 medium occurred on days 3 and 7. Method: immunoSEQ multiplex PCR; TCRdb's copy keeps in-frame clones and lacks some. The table shows fewer than 75,000 clones, with approximately 72% occurring only once. The sequence derives from a human donor who received a COVID-19 vaccine. The sequenced sample was CD4+ T cells from PBMCs cultured without peptide, obtained after COVID-19 vaccination.

CDR3 nucleotide sequence: TGTGCCAGCAGGGGGGGGCCTTCAAACAACAATGAGCAGTTCTTC. Its protein product is CASRGGPSNNNEQFF. This sequence joins TRBV2 and TRBJ2-1; the D gene is possibly TRBD2 (7 bases). Germline V gives CDR1 SNHLY, CDR2 FYNNEI. This CDR3 is 15 amino acids long. The ends were cut back, 6 bases at V and 5 bases at J, with 17 bases in the middle.